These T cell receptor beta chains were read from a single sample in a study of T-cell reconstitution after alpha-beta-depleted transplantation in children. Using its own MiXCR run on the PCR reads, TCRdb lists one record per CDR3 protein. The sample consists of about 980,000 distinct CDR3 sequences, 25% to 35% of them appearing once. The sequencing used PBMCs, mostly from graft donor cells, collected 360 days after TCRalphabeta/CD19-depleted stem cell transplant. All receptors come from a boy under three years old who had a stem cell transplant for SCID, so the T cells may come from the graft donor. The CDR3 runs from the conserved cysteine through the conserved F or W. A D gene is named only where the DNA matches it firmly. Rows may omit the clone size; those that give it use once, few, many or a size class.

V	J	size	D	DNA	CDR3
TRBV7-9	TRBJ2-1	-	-	TGTGCCAGCAGCATTCAGAGGGGTGAGCAGTTCTTC	CASSIQRGEQFF
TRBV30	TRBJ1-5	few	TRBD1	TGTGCCTGGAGTTTTGGACAGGGAGGCAATCAGCCCCAGCATTTT	CAWSFGQGGNQPQHF
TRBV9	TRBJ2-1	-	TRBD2	TGTGCCAGCAGCGACGTAACTAGCGACAATGAGCAGTTCTTC	CASSDVTSDNEQFF
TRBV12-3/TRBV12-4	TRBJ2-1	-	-	TGTGCCAGCAGTTTACCCGAGGGGTTTGGATCAGATGAGCAGTTCTTC	CASSLPEGFGSDEQFF
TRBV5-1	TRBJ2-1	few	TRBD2	TGCGCCAGCAGCCCCTATGGCGGGGGGGCCTATGAGCAGTTCTTC	CASSPYGGGAYEQFF
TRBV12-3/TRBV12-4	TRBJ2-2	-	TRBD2	TGTGCCAGCACCTTAATTAGCGGGGGTCGGGCCGGGGAGCTGTTTTTT	CASTLISGGRAGELFF
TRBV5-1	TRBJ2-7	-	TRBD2	TGCGCCAGCAGCTCTCCCGGGACTAGCGGCACCTACGAGCAGTACTTC	CASSSPGTSGTYEQYF
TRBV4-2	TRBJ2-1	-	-	TGTGCCAGCAGCCCCGGACGGGGCCGAAACTACAATGAGCAGTTCTTC	CASSPGRGRNYNEQFF
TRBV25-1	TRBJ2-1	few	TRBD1	TGTGCCAGCAGTGAATGGGGGACAGGGATCTGGAATGAGCAGTTCTTC	CASSEWGTGIWNEQFF
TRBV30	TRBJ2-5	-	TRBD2	TGTGCCTGGAGTTCGGGACTAGCGGGGCAAGAGACCCAGTACTTC	CAWSSGLAGQETQYF
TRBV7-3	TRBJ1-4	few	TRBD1	TGTGCCAGCAGCTTAAGTGGACAGGGGGATGAAAAACTGTTTTTT	CASSLSGQGDEKLFF
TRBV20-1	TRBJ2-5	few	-	TGCAGTGCTCTCACCCCGGCCGGGGCCCAAGAGACCCAGTACTTC	CSALTPAGAQETQYF
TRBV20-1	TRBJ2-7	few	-	TGCAGTGCTCAAGGCATTCGGGCCTGGAGGCAGTACTTC	CSAQGIRAWRQYF
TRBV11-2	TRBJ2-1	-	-	TGTGCCAGCAGGTCCACGCGAGGGCTGTTCGATGAGCAGTTCTTC	CASRSTRGLFDEQFF
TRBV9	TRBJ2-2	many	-	TGTGCCAGCAGCACCCCCGTCCCGAACACCGGGGAGCTGTTTTTT	CASSTPVPNTGELFF
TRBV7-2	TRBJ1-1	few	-	TGTGCCAGCAGCTTAACCGGGTCTATTGGTGGGACTGAAGCTTTCTTT	CASSLTGSIGGTEAFF
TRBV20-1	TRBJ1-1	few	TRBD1	TGCAGTGCTAGGGACAGGAAGAACACTGAAGCTTTCTTT	CSARDRKNTEAFF
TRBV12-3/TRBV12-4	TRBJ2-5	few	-	TGTGCCAGCAGTTTATTCCTACAGGGACGAGAGACCCAGTACTTC	CASSLFLQGRETQYF
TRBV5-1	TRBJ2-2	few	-	TGCGCCAGCAGCTTGGGAGTGACGGCGAACACCGGGGAGCTGTTTTTT	CASSLGVTANTGELFF
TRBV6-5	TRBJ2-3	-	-	TGTGCCAGCAGTTACGGGGGGCGTTTGTCAGATACGCAGTATTTT	CASSYGGRLSDTQYF
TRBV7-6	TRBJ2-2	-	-	TGTGCCAGCAGGGGAGGGGGGAACACCGGGGAGCTGTTTTTT	CASRGGGNTGELFF
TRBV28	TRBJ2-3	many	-	TGTGCCAGCAGTGACGACAGGATCACAGATACGCAGTATTTT	CASSDDRITDTQYF
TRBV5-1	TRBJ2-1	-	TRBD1	TGCGCCAGCAGCTTGGAGACAGGGACGGACAATGAGCAGTTCTTC	CASSLETGTDNEQFF
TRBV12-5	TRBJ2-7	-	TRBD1	TGTGCTAGTGGTTTGCCGGACAGGGTAAACTACGAGCAGTACTTC	CASGLPDRVNYEQYF
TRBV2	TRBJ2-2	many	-	TGTGCCACCGCAGGGGCCTTGAGGTACACCGGGGAGCTGTTTTTT	CATAGALRYTGELFF
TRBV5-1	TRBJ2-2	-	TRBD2	TGCGCCAGCAGCTACGGACTAGCGGGGGGGCGCACCGGGGAGCTGTTTTTT	CASSYGLAGGRTGELFF
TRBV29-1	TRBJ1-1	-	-	TGCAGCGTCCCCAGGGGTCCCCTGAACACTGAAGCTTTCTTT	CSVPRGPLNTEAFF
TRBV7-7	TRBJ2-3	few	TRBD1	TGTGCCAGCAGCCTGGACAGGGCATATACGCAGTATTTT	CASSLDRAYTQYF
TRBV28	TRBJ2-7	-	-	TGTGCCAGCAGTGCCCGACAGTACGAGCAGTACTTC	CASSARQYEQYF
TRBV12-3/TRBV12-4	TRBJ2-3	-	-	TGTGCCAGCAGTTACCGTGGGGTCAGCGTAAGCACAGATACGCAGTATTTT	CASSYRGVSVSTDTQYF
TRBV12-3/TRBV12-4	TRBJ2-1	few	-	TGTGCCAGCAGTGACCCCAATGGGGGGTTGGACTACAATGAGCAGTTCTTC	CASSDPNGGLDYNEQFF
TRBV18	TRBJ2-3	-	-	TGTGCCAGCTCACCAAATGAGGCAGATACGCAGTATTTT	CASSPNEADTQYF
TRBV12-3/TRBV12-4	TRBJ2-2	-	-	TGTGCCAGCAGTTTGGGAAGGGGCTGGGCCGGGGAGCTGTTTTTT	CASSLGRGWAGELFF
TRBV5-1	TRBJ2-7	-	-	TGCGCCAGCAGCTTCCTCGGTACCTACGAGCAGTACTTC	CASSFLGTYEQYF
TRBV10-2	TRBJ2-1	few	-	TGCGCCAGCAGTCAGGAGCGGGTCCTAATCAATGAGCAGTTCTTC	CASSQERVLINEQFF
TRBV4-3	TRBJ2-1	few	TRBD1	TGCGCCAGCAGCCAACTGACAGGGTACAATGAGCAGTTCTTC	CASSQLTGYNEQFF
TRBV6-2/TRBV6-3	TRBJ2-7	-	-	TGTGCCAGCAGTTACCCCGAATACGAGCAGTACTTC	CASSYPEYEQYF
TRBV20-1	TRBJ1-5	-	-	TGCAGTGCCTCACCCCAAGTTTATAGCAATCAGCCCCAGCATTTT	CSASPQVYSNQPQHF
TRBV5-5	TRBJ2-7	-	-	TGTGCCAGCAGTCCTACTGACAGGCCGAAGTACGAGCAGTACTTC	CASSPTDRPKYEQYF
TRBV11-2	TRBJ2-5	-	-	TGTGCCAGCAGACCGCATGAGGGGACTGGGGGAAAGACCCAGTACTTC	CASRPHEGTGGKTQYF
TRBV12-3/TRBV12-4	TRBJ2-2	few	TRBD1	TGTGCCAGCAGGCGACAGGGAGAGAGGACCGGGGAGCTGTTTTTT	CASRRQGERTGELFF
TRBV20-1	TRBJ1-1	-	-	TGCAGTGCCGGATTCATAGACGGATTGAACACTGAAGCTTTCTTT	CSAGFIDGLNTEAFF
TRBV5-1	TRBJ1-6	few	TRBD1	TGCGCCAGCACCTACGACAGGGGGAATTCACCCCTCCACTTT	CASTYDRGNSPLHF
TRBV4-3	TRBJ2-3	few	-	TGCGCCAGCAGCCAAGGCGAAGGACCAGATACGCAGTATTTT	CASSQGEGPDTQYF
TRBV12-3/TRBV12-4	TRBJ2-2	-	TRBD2	TGTGCCAGCTCCCCCCTAGCGGGGATCACCGGGGAGCTGTTTTTT	CASSPLAGITGELFF
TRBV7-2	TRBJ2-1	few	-	TGTGCCAGCAGCTTAGCGGGGGGCTCTCAATACAATGAGCAGTTCTTC	CASSLAGGSQYNEQFF
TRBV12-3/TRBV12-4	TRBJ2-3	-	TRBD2	TGTGCCAGCAGGGGGACTAGCGGGGCTCAGGGGACGCAGTATTTT	CASRGTSGAQGTQYF
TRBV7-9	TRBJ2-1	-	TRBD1	TGTGCCAGCAGCTTAAGGACAGGGAGGTACAATGAGCAGTTCTTC	CASSLRTGRYNEQFF
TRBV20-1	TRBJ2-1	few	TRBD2	TGCAGTGCTAGTCCGGGACTAGCGGGAAATGAGCAGTTCTTC	CSASPGLAGNEQFF
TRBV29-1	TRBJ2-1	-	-	TGCAGCTTTCGTCGGGGGTCCGGCTCCTACAATGAGCAGTTCTTC	CSFRRGSGSYNEQFF
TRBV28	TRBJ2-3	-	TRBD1	TGTGCCAGCTTAGAACAGGGGCCTAGCACAGATACGCAGTATTTT	CASLEQGPSTDTQYF
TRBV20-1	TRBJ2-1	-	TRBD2	TGCAGTGCTAGCGCTAGCGGGGGATTATTCTACAATGAGCAGTTCTTC	CSASASGGLFYNEQFF
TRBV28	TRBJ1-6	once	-	TGTGCCAGCAGTTTATTGGACAGTAATTCACCCCTCCACTTT	CASSLLDSNSPLHF
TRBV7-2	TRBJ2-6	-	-	TGTGCCAGCAGCCTGCTCATGGGCCGCTCTGGGGCCAACGTCCTGACTTTC	CASSLLMGRSGANVLTF
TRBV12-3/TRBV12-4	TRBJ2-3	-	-	TGTGCCAGCAGTTTACGGGGGACGTGGACAGATACGCAGTATTTT	CASSLRGTWTDTQYF
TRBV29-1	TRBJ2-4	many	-	TGCAGCGCAAGGACGGATACCAAAAACATTCAGTACTTC	CSARTDTKNIQYF
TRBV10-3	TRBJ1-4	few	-	TGTGCCATCAGTGCGGGGAGGGTCGCAACTAATGAAAAACTGTTTTTT	CAISAGRVATNEKLFF